This TCR delta chain was recovered during a study of gamma-delta chains in newborns, infants, children. A few counts support this clone. TCRdb redid the clone calls on the reads with CATT. This sample yields some 3,300 delta-chain clones, of which under 3% are seen a single time; over 5% belongs to the top ten. The V segment lost 0 bases and the J segment 1 base; nucleotides outside the gene matches: 8. Germline assignment: CDR1 GEAIGNYY and CDR2 EKD. CDR3 size: 20 residues. J is TRDJ3 and V is TRDV2, with 10 bases matching TRDD3. This TCR was recovered from a child who was a newborn, infant or young child, either healthy, febrile or measles-vaccinated (not recorded which). Source material: blood. The CDR3 DNA is TGTGCCTGTGACACCGCGTCAACTGGGGGATCTTCCTGGGACACCCGACAGATGTTTTTC. Translation: CACDTASTGGSSWDTRQMFF.